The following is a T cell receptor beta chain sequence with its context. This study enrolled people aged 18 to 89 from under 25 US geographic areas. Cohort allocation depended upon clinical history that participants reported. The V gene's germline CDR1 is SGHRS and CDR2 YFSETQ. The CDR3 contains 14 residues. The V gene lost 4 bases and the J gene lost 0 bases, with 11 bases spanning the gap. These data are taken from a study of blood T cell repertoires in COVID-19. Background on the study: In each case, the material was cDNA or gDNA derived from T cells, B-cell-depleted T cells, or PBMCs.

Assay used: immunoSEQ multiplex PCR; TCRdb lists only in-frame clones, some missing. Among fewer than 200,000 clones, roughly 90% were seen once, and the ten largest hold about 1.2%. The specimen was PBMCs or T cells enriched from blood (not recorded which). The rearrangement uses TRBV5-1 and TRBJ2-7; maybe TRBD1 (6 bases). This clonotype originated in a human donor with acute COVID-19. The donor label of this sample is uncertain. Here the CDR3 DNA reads TGCGCCAGCAGCGCTGACAGGTACTCCTACGAGCAGTACTTC. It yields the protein CASSADRYSYEQYF.